This T cell receptor beta chain derives from a study of vaccination effects on CD4 cells after COVID-19. Turning to the study itself: With the ViraFEST assay, the study expanded antigen-specific CD4+ T cells using viral peptide pools, then sequenced them.

Following 10 days of culture, CD4+ T cells were isolated. The CDR3 has 13 amino acids. V was shortened by 7 bases and J by 6 bases, with 13 bases between the two germline ends. Looked up from germline, CDR1 is SNHLY and CDR2 is FYNNEI. A note on this clone: Its antigen is not known.

Method: immunoSEQ multiplex PCR; TCRdb's copy keeps in-frame clones and lacks some. The sample has more than 45,000 clones, 65% to 80% seen once; the top ten hold less than 4%. This sample comprised CD4+ T cells from PBMCs cultured without peptide, obtained before COVID-19 vaccination. The J gene is TRBJ1-5, the V gene TRBV2; TRBD1 is a possible D gene (5 bases). The clonotype originates from a human donor who received a COVID-19 vaccine. The CDR3 loop reads CASNRQHLQPQHF. The DNA for the CDR3 is TGTGCCAGCAACCGACAGCATCTTCAGCCCCAGCATTTT.